The 25 T cell receptor beta chains in this list originate from one sample, sequenced in a study of blood T cell repertoires in COVID-19. The protocol was immunoSEQ multiplex PCR, while the TCRdb copy is restricted to in-frame clones and leaves out a portion. This table has approximately 120,000 clones, about 86% appearing once. The sample taken for sequencing was peripheral blood. The receptors shown here come from a woman aged 50 to 65 who had recovered from COVID-19.

V is TRBV2 and J is TRBJ1-3; tentatively, D is TRBD1 (5 bases). Per the germline V gene, CDR1 is SNHLY and CDR2 is FYNNEI. The V end was cut by 5 bases, the J end by 0 bases, with 11 bases between. The CDR3 is made up of 15 amino acids. The CDR3 bases are TGTGCCAGCAGTCAACGACAGCTCTCTGGAAACACCATATATTTT. Amino acid sequence: CASSQRQLSGNTIYF.

This clone showed up many times. The chain employs TRBV28 and TRBJ2-3, with 7 positions matching TRBD2. The CDR3 length is 11 residues. CDR1 and CDR2 from the germline V gene are MDHEN and SYDVKM. J lost 9 bases, V lost 4 bases, and 1 base had no gene match. The CDR3 coding sequence is TGTGCCAGCAGTTCCGGGAGGACGCAGTATTTT. This gives the protein CASSSGRTQYF.

The chain joins TRBV29-1 to TRBJ2-6; D remains ambiguous. Germline-derived CDR1 and CDR2 are SQVTM and ANQGSEA. Trimming cost V 4 bases and J 0 bases, with 10 bases left between them. CDR3 size: 15 residues. The CDR3 reads CSVVLESSGANVLTF. In DNA form, the CDR3 reads TGCAGCGTTGTTTTGGAGAGCTCTGGGGCCAACGTCCTGACTTTC.

The chain joins TRBV6-1 to TRBJ1-1; D might be TRBD1 (5 bases). The CDR3 totals 16 residues. V was shortened by 0 bases and J by 1 base, with 12 bases between the two germline ends. Germline CDR1 and CDR2: MNHNS and SASEGT. CDR3 DNA sequence: TGTGCCAGCAGTGAAGCTTGGCAGGGCGGGAACACTGAAGCTTTCTTT. Translation: CASSEAWQGGNTEAFF.

V and J are TRBV6-1 and TRBJ1-2, with D hard to call. V shed 1 base and J shed 8 bases, with 23 bases lying between them. The germline V gene encodes CDR1 MNHNS and CDR2 SASEGT. The CDR3 is made up of 17 amino acids. CDR3 sequence: CASSEGLRLSNRGGYTF. The CDR3 coding sequence is TGTGCCAGCAGTGAAGGTCTACGACTCAGTAACCGCGGCGGCTACACCTTC.

This rearrangement joins TRBV29-1 to TRBJ2-5; weak D call: TRBD1 (6 bases). Trimming removed 4 bases at V and 5 bases at J, with 11 bases between. Germline loops: CDR1 SQVTM, CDR2 ANQGSEA. This CDR3 is built from 12 residues. CDR3 in amino acids: CSVGGQGETQYF. The CDR3 coding sequence is TGCAGCGTTGGCGGTCAGGGGGAGACCCAGTACTTC.

The rearrangement joins TRBV9 to TRBJ1-1; unclear D gene. Per germline, CDR1 SGDLS and CDR2 YYNGEE. The CDR3 runs 15 residues. Trimming took 2 bases from V and 2 from J, leaving 13 bases between them. The CDR3 DNA reads TGTGCCAGCAGCGTTTCAGGTGTCGATAACACTGAAGCTTTCTTT. Protein: CASSVSGVDNTEAFF.

V gene TRBV5-4 combines with J gene TRBJ2-5; the D is unclear. The CDR3 sequence is 15 residues long. The germline V gene has CDR1 SGHNT and CDR2 YYREEE (reference sequence). V was shortened by 5 bases and J by 5 bases, with 19 bases between the two germline ends. CDR3 loop: CASSPALVFSETQYF. CDR3 DNA sequence: TGTGCCAGCAGTCCCGCTTTAGTATTTTCGGAGACCCAGTACTTC.

This sequence joins TRBV29-1 and TRBJ1-1; D gene uncertain. The CDR3 loop spans 11 amino acids. Germline loops: CDR1 SQVTM, CDR2 ANQGSEA. The CDR3 sequence is CIGSSSTEAFF. In nucleotides, the CDR3 is TGCATCGGGAGTTCGAGCACTGAAGCTTTCTTT.

The CDR3 sequence: CASSPTGVGGYTF. CDR3 bases: TGTGCCAGCAGTCCGACAGGGGTGGGTGGCTACACCTTC. The V gene is TRBV14, the J gene TRBJ1-2, with 8 bases identical to TRBD1. Germline V gives CDR1 SGHDN, CDR2 FVKESK. This CDR3 is 13 amino acids long. After removal of 6 bases from V and 7 bases from J, the junction contained 7 bases not matched to a gene.

V is TRBV29-1 and J is TRBJ1-1; 9 bases align to TRBD1. After removal of 1 base from V and 3 bases from J, the junction contained 3 bases not matched to a gene. The CDR3 is 14 amino acids. Germline CDR1 reads SQVTM; CDR2 reads ANQGSEA. The CDR3 DNA follows: TGCAGCGTTGAAGTCGGACAGGGGTACACTGAAGCTTTCTTT. This translates into CSVEVGQGYTEAFF.

The chain combines TRBV5-8 with TRBJ2-5; D possibly corresponds to TRBD2 (5 bases). CDR3 length equals 14 residues. Germline V gene sequence: CDR1 SGHTS, CDR2 YDEGEE. V lost 4 bases and J 0 bases, leaving 10 bases between the germline ends. This CDR3 reads CASSRGQYQETQYF. The CDR3 DNA is TGTGCCAGCAGCCGGGGTCAGTACCAAGAGACCCAGTACTTC.

This chain links TRBV10-1 with TRBJ2-7; the match to TRBD1 covers 9 bases. The CDR3 sequence is 13 residues long. Germline V gene lookup returns CDR1 WNHNN and CDR2 SYGVQD (reference sequence). V shed 5 bases and J 3 bases; nucleotides not matched to a gene: 2. For the CDR3, the DNA is TGCGCCAGCAGTACAGGGGGCGGCTACGAGCAGTACTTC. It yields the protein CASSTGGGYEQYF.

This chain links TRBV20-1 with TRBJ1-3; D not certain. CDR1 and CDR2 from the germline V gene are DFQATT and SNEGSKA (reference sequence). Trimming removed 3 bases at V and 8 bases at J, with 11 bases between. The CDR3 totals 12 residues. In nucleotides, the CDR3 is TGCAGTGCTAGTGACGGGAAGGACACCATATATTTT. Protein sequence: CSASDGKDTIYF.

The rearrangement links TRBV11-2 to TRBJ2-5; a possible D gene is TRBD1 (5 bases). CDR1 SGHAT and CDR2 FQNNGV come from the germline V gene. This CDR3 has 15 amino acids. Trimming cost V 5 bases and J 1 base, with 14 bases left between them. This CDR3 reads CASSPMRTLQETQYF. The CDR3 DNA sequence: TGTGCCAGCAGCCCAATGCGGACACTCCAAGAGACCCAGTACTTC.

The rearrangement joins TRBV5-1 to TRBJ1-2, with TRBD1 matching over 10 bases. V trimming: 4 bases; J trimming: 8 bases; junction bases outside the gene matches: 2. The CDR3 sequence is 12 residues long. Germline CDR1 SGHRS, CDR2 YFSETQ. The CDR3 DNA reads TGCGCCAGCAGCGGGACAGGGGACGGCTACACCTTC. Its translation: CASSGTGDGYTF.

The chain carries TRBV3-1 (or the pseudogene TRBV3-2) and TRBJ2-5; 8 bases fit TRBD1. The germline V gene has CDR1 LGHDT and CDR2 YNNKEL (reference sequence). The CDR3 runs 14 residues. Trimming at V came to 8 bases and at J to 4 bases, leaving 9 bases not matched to a gene. The CDR3: CASVRRTGTETQYF. The DNA of the CDR3 is TGTGCCAGCGTGCGTCGGACAGGGACAGAGACCCAGTACTTC.

The CDR3 DNA follows: TGTGCCATCAGTGGCGGACTAGTAACAGATACGCAGTATTTT. Translating gives CAISGGLVTDTQYF. This chain joins TRBV10-3 and TRBJ2-3, with 7 bases fitting TRBD2. The germline CDR1 and CDR2 sequences are ENHRY and SYGVKD. There are 14 residues in the CDR3. Trimming at V came to 4 bases and at J to 3 bases, leaving 4 bases not matched to a gene.

V usage is TRBV5-1 and J usage is TRBJ2-1, with a weak D call TRBD1 (6 bases). Germline loops: CDR1 SGHRS, CDR2 YFSETQ. Trimming stripped 2 bases from V and 9 bases from J, with 12 bases between. The CDR3 has 13 residues. The CDR3 region is CASSFNRDPEQFF. The CDR3 DNA follows: TGCGCCAGCAGCTTCAACAGGGATCCTGAGCAGTTCTTC.

The CDR3 DNA reads TGTGCCAGCAGCTTAGGTGCGGGAGGGCCGGATACGCAGTATTTT. Encoded protein: CASSLGAGGPDTQYF. The V and J genes are TRBV7-2 and TRBJ2-3, with 9 bases lining up with TRBD2. The CDR3 is 15 residues long. V lost 1 base, J lost 6 bases, and 5 bases stayed unmatched. Germline CDR1 reads SGHTA; CDR2 reads FQGNSA.

This clone has only one observation. The chain combines TRBV11-3 with TRBJ2-5; a weak D match, TRBD2 (5 bases). This CDR3 is 14 amino acids long. The V gene's germline CDR1 is SGHNT and CDR2 YENEEA. V dropped 6 bases and J dropped 0 bases, with 11 bases sitting between them. This CDR3 is CASRAAMYQETQYF. CDR3 coding DNA: TGTGCCAGCAGAGCGGCTATGTACCAAGAGACCCAGTACTTC.

The chain links TRBV27 to TRBJ2-4; tentatively, D is TRBD2 (7 bases). The ends were cut back, 3 bases at V and 5 bases at J, with 14 bases in the middle. CDR3 size: 15 residues. Germline CDR1 and CDR2: MNHEY and SMNVEV (reference sequence). This chain's CDR3 is CASSLGGGVQNIQYF. The CDR3 DNA sequence: TGTGCCAGCAGTTTGGGGGGGGGCGTACAAAACATTCAGTACTTC.

The chain has TRBV2 and TRBJ2-1; 9 bases agree with TRBD2. This CDR3 has 16 residues. Germline CDR1 SNHLY, CDR2 FYNNEI. V lost 1 base and J lost 6; bases outside the gene matches: 7. Here the CDR3 DNA reads TGTGCCAGCAGTGAAGTTGGGCTAGCGGGGATCAATGAGCAGTTCTTC. It translates to CASSEVGLAGINEQFF.

This chain links TRBV23-1 with TRBJ1-2, with D possibly TRBD1 on 5 matching bases. TRBV23-1 is known as an ORF, though its function is uncertain. The CDR3 runs to 17 residues. Trimming removed 4 bases from V and 6 bases from J, with 24 bases in between. CDR3 in amino acids: CASSRRDLGCPHDGYTF. The CDR3 DNA follows: TGCGCCAGCAGTCGGAGGGACTTAGGATGCCCCCACGATGGCTACACCTTC.

This clone has a handful of counts. This chain links TRBV30 with TRBJ1-6; TRBD1 matches at 8 bases. The CDR3 totals 13 residues. Losses at the gene ends were 5 bases for V and 4 bases for J; bases not matched to a gene: 1. CDR1 GTSNPN and CDR2 SVGIG come from the germline V gene (reference sequence). CDR3 coding DNA: TGTGCCTGGGGACAGGGATATAATTCACCCCTCCACTTT. Translated, it gives CAWGQGYNSPLHF.